Following are 26 T cell receptor beta chains from one sample sequenced in a study of T cell responses to AZD1222 COVID-19 vaccine (dated by TCRdb to the early 2020s). The time point tag for this specimen amounts to: about 28 days (+/-7) after the second vaccine dose. The library was made by the immunoSEQ multiplex PCR assay. The immuneACCESS repertoire file appears here via TCRdb, limited to in-frame rearrangements. These files lack a portion of the clones; in checked studies, under half of the deficit traces to unresolved V genes, and the cause of the others is not known. Within this sample are approximately 160,000 clones, with approximately 90% of them counted one time only. Roughly 0.98% of the sample goes to the ten largest clones. The sequences come from peripheral blood, collected 28 days after the second AZD1222 dose. All receptors come from an adult who received the AZD1222 COVID-19 vaccine.

The rearrangement uses TRBV19 and TRBJ1-5, with 7 positions matching TRBD1. The CDR3 length is 16 residues. V shed 1 base and J 1 base; nucleotides not matched to a gene: 4. CDR1 and CDR2 from the germline V gene are LNHDA and SQIVND (reference sequence). The CDR3 here is CASSIVRGRSNQPQHF. As DNA, the CDR3 is TGTGCCAGTAGTATAGTCAGGGGGAGGAGCAATCAGCCCCAGCATTTT. Full variable domain (rest looked up from reference TRBV19 and TRBJ1-5): DGGITQSPKYLFRKEGQNVTLSCEQNLNHDAMYWYRQDPGQGLRLIYYSQIVNDFQKGDIAEGYSVSREKKESFPLTVTSAQKNPTAFYLCASSIVRGRSNQPQHFGDGTRLSIL.

J is TRBJ2-2 and V is TRBV13, with TRBD2 identical over 8 bases. Germline V CDR1 and CDR2: PRHDT, FYEKMQ (reference sequence). The junction had 4 bases not matched to a gene; V was cut back by 7 bases and J by 0 bases. The CDR3 consists of 15 residues. Written as DNA, the CDR3 is TGTGCCAGCACCCAAGCGGGGGCGAACACCGGGGAGCTGTTTTTT. This encodes CASTQAGANTGELFF.

The chain uses TRBV7-9 and TRBJ1-1; no clear D gene. Germline lookup yields CDR1 SEHNR and CDR2 FQNEAQ (reference sequence). V was cut by 2 bases and J by 6 bases, with 13 bases left in between. This CDR3 is 14 amino acids long. CDR3 in amino acids: CASSLQSGNSEAFF. Written as DNA, the CDR3 is TGTGCCAGCAGCTTACAGTCCGGAAATTCTGAAGCTTTCTTT.

The chain is built from TRBV27 and TRBJ1-5; D call uncertain. V dropped 8 bases and J dropped 3 bases, with 14 bases sitting between them. Germline V gives CDR1 MNHEY, CDR2 SMNVEV (reference sequence). The CDR3 is 14 amino acids. CDR3 nucleotide sequence: TGTGCCAGCTGGAGAGGAGGGCTCAATCAGCCCCAGCATTTT. Translated: CASWRGGLNQPQHF.

The genes are TRBV5-1 and TRBJ1-2; weak D call: TRBD1 (6 bases). The V end was cut by 4 bases, the J end by 7 bases, with 17 bases between. Germline lookup yields CDR1 SGHRS and CDR2 YFSETQ. There are 14 residues in the CDR3. CDR3 amino acids: CASSPQGGSSGYTF. The CDR3 nucleotides read TGCGCCAGCAGCCCACAGGGAGGGTCCAGTGGCTACACCTTC.

This chain connects TRBV6-5 to TRBJ1-4; D is unclear. The CDR3 has 14 residues. V was pared by 6 bases and J by 3 bases, with 11 bases between. Germline loops: CDR1 MNHEY, CDR2 SVGAGI. The DNA for the CDR3 is TGTGCCAGCAGGGTGGTCCGGGCTAATGAAAAACTGTTTTTT. This codes for CASRVVRANEKLFF.

The chain links TRBV5-5 to TRBJ1-5, with a weak D call TRBD1 (6 bases). From germline, CDR1 is SGHKS and CDR2 YYEKEE (reference sequence). The V and J ends lost 0 bases and 6 bases respectively, with 19 bases between them. The CDR3 runs to 17 residues. Written as DNA, the CDR3 is TGTGCCAGCAGCTTGGATGGGTGGGGGGGCGAAGGTCAGCCCCAGCATTTT. Encoded protein: CASSLDGWGGEGQPQHF.

This clone was seen a single time. V gene TRBV6-6 combines with J gene TRBJ2-1; D might be TRBD1 (5 bases). The CDR3 is 14 residues long. The V gene's germline CDR1 is MNHNY and CDR2 SVGAGI (reference sequence). With 2 bases removed from V and 8 bases from J, the gap between germline ends came to 13 bases. The CDR3 protein is CASSYPGQSHEQFF. In DNA, the CDR3 is TGTGCCAGCAGTTACCCCGGACAATCCCATGAGCAGTTCTTC.

This clone was seen only once. This sequence joins TRBV6-5 and TRBJ2-7; 7 nucleotides line up with TRBD2. The length of the CDR3 is 16 residues. The V segment lost 0 bases and the J segment 0 bases; nucleotides outside the gene matches: 5. Looked up from germline, CDR1 is MNHEY and CDR2 is SVGAGI. The CDR3 nucleotides read TGTGCCAGCAGTTACTCGGCGGGGGACCACTCCTACGAGCAGTACTTC. Translating gives CASSYSAGDHSYEQYF.

The chain uses TRBV2 and TRBJ1-2; 10 bases agree with TRBD1. This CDR3 has 15 residues. Unmatched junction bases numbered 9, after V lost 5 bases and J lost 6 bases. The V gene's germline CDR1 is SNHLY and CDR2 FYNNEI. CDR3 sequence reads: CASSYDRGLKHGYTF. For the CDR3, the DNA is TGTGCCAGCAGTTACGACAGGGGGCTGAAACATGGCTACACCTTC.

V and J are TRBV7-9 and TRBJ2-1; a possible D gene is TRBD1 (5 bases). The germline V gene encodes CDR1 SEHNR and CDR2 FQNEAQ (reference sequence). V was pared by 5 bases and J by 7 bases, with 9 bases between. The CDR3 is 12 amino acids. The CDR3 region has the DNA TGTGCCAGCAGCCTCCAGGGAAATGAGCAGTTCTTC. It is translated as CASSLQGNEQFF.

The V gene is TRBV6-2 or TRBV6-3, the J gene TRBJ2-1, with 7 bases aligning to TRBD2. The V gene end was trimmed by 4 bases and the J gene end by 5 bases; junction bases not matched to a gene: 20. This CDR3 has 19 amino acids. The V gene's germline CDR1 is MNHEY and CDR2 SVGEGT. The CDR3 is CASSWARGGARSKNNEQFF. Written as DNA, the CDR3 is TGTGCCAGCAGTTGGGCTCGCGGGGGAGCCAGATCCAAAAACAATGAGCAGTTCTTC.

J is TRBJ1-6 and V is TRBV18; D unclear. Looked up from germline, CDR1 is KGHSH and CDR2 is LQKENI. V lost 3 bases to trimming and J lost 1 base, with 7 bases between them. This CDR3 has 15 residues. The CDR3 region is CASSPGISYNSPLHF. CDR3 sequence (DNA): TGTGCCAGCTCACCTGGGATATCCTATAATTCACCCCTCCACTTT.

The CDR3 coding sequence is TGTGCCAGCAGCCCCGACTCTGGCACAGATACGCAGTATTTT. Its translation is CASSPDSGTDTQYF. The J gene is TRBJ2-3, the V gene TRBV5-4; D is unresolved. Between the trimmed V and J ends, which lost 4 bases and 1 base, there was a span of 10 bases. This CDR3 contains 14 residues. The germline V gene has CDR1 SGHNT and CDR2 YYREEE (reference sequence).

This clone was detected once. The chain combines TRBV10-3 with TRBJ1-2; perhaps TRBD1 as D (6 bases). Trimming removed 6 bases at V and 3 bases at J, with 11 bases between. Per the germline V gene, CDR1 is ENHRY and CDR2 is SYGVKD. There are 13 residues in the CDR3. The CDR3 sequence is CAISAGVDYGYTF. For the CDR3, the DNA is TGTGCCATCAGCGCAGGGGTTGACTATGGCTACACCTTC.

The rearrangement joins TRBV9 to TRBJ1-6; 7 positions agree with TRBD1. The CDR3 is 16 amino acids. V dropped 4 bases and J dropped 13; count of bases not matched to a gene: 17. Germline assignment: CDR1 SGDLS and CDR2 YYNGEE. The DNA for the CDR3 is TGTGCCAGCAGCCCGAGGGTGGGGGACAGCGTCTCTCCCCTCCACTTT. Translating gives CASSPRVGDSVSPLHF.

This chain connects TRBV3-1 (or the pseudogene TRBV3-2) to TRBJ1-2, with D possibly matching TRBD1 (5 bases). Trimming took off 0 bases at V and 0 bases at J, with 8 bases between the two ends. CDR3 length: 15 amino acids. In germline, CDR1 is LGHDT, CDR2 YNNKEL (reference sequence). CDR3: CASSQEWTPNYGYTF. In DNA, the CDR3 is TGTGCCAGCAGCCAAGAGTGGACACCTAACTATGGCTACACCTTC.

V gene TRBV2 combines with J gene TRBJ2-5; D might be TRBD1 or TRBD2, each matching 5 bases. Trimming stripped 2 bases from V and 5 bases from J, with 9 bases between. Germline V gives CDR1 SNHLY, CDR2 FYNNEI. The CDR3 loop spans 13 amino acids. Here the CDR3 DNA reads TGTGCCAGCAGTGAATTTGGGACGGAGACCCAGTACTTC. Translating gives CASSEFGTETQYF.

This CDR3 is CASSLSWGRGPNTEAFF. CDR3 in DNA: TGTGCCAGCAGTTTATCGTGGGGTAGGGGGCCCAACACTGAAGCTTTCTTT. The chain couples TRBV27 to TRBJ1-1; 7 bases line up with TRBD1. CDR3 size: 17 residues. CDR1 is MNHEY and CDR2 is SMNVEV in the germline V gene (reference sequence). V lost 0 bases, J lost 2 bases, and 9 bases stayed unmatched.

This rearrangement joins TRBV2 to TRBJ2-3; no clear D gene. CDR1 and CDR2 (germline): SNHLY, FYNNEI. The V gene lost 6 bases and the J gene lost 0 bases, with 10 bases spanning the gap. The CDR3 totals 14 residues. The CDR3 here is CASRSTLSTDTQYF. The DNA for the CDR3 is TGTGCCAGCAGAAGTACTCTAAGCACAGATACGCAGTATTTT. The full variable domain, in which reference TRBV2 and TRBJ2-3 provide the parts outside the CDR3, is EPEVTQTPSHQVTQMGQEVILRCVPISNHLYFYWYRQILGQKVEFLVSFYNNEISEKSEIFDDQFSVERPDGSNFTLKIRSTKLEDSAMYFCASRSTLSTDTQYFGPGTRLTVL.

The genes are TRBV2 and TRBJ2-3; 10 bases agree with TRBD2. Germline V gene lookup returns CDR1 SNHLY and CDR2 FYNNEI. The CDR3 covers 17 residues. Germline trimming cut 6 bases from V and 3 bases from J; bases unmatched to any gene: 12. CDR3 DNA: TGTGCCAGCAGGATAAGGGTGCTAGCGGGGGTAACAGATACGCAGTATTTT. Its translation is CASRIRVLAGVTDTQYF.

This sequence joins TRBV5-1 and TRBJ2-1, with D possibly TRBD2 on 5 matching bases. CDR1 is SGHRS and CDR2 is YFSETQ in the germline V gene. The CDR3 sequence is 15 residues long. The V end lost 0 bases, the J end lost 0 bases, and 7 bases lay between the germline ends. The CDR3 DNA reads TGCGCCAGCAGCTTGGTGGGGAGCTCCTACAATGAGCAGTTCTTC. Translating it yields CASSLVGSSYNEQFF. The full variable domain, its missing parts supplied by reference TRBV5-1 and TRBJ2-1, is KAGVTQTPRYLIKTRGQQVTLSCSPISGHRSVSWYQQTPGQGLQFLFEYFSETQRNKGNFPGRFSGRQFSNSRSEMNVSTLELGDSALYLCASSLVGSSYNEQFFGPGTRLTVL.

V is TRBV6-4 and J is TRBJ1-5, with 8 bases identical to TRBD1. This CDR3 comprises 14 residues. In germline, CDR1 is MRHNA, CDR2 SNTAGT. V lost 6 bases to trimming and J lost 5 bases; unmatched junction nucleotides: 6. The chain's CDR3 is CASSPDRGYQPQHF. The CDR3 DNA reads as TGTGCCAGCAGCCCCGACAGGGGTTATCAGCCCCAGCATTTT.

This clone showed up just a few times. The rearrangement joins TRBV19 to TRBJ2-6; no definite D call. Germline assignment: CDR1 LNHDA and CDR2 SQIVND (reference sequence). Between the trimmed V and J ends, which lost 0 bases and 4 bases, there was a span of 10 bases. The CDR3 sequence is 16 residues long. In DNA form, the CDR3 reads TGTGCCAGTAGTATAGATCTAGGGTCCGGGGCCAACGTCCTGACTTTC. Translation gives CASSIDLGSGANVLTF. The full variable domain, completed using reference TRBV19 and TRBJ2-6, is DGGITQSPKYLFRKEGQNVTLSCEQNLNHDAMYWYRQDPGQGLRLIYYSQIVNDFQKGDIAEGYSVSREKKESFPLTVTSAQKNPTAFYLCASSIDLGSGANVLTFGAGSRLTVL.

The table lists this clone with a count of one. The genes are TRBV6-5 and TRBJ1-5; TRBD1 matches at 9 bases. The CDR3 runs to 14 residues. Losses at the gene ends were 6 bases for V and 4 bases for J; bases not matched to a gene: 4. Looked up from germline, CDR1 is MNHEY and CDR2 is SVGAGI. The CDR3 loop is CASSTGQGNQPQHF. As DNA, the CDR3 is TGTGCCAGCAGCACGGGACAGGGTAATCAGCCCCAGCATTTT.

This chain links TRBV4-1 with TRBJ1-1; tentative D call: TRBD1 (6 bases). CDR1 and CDR2 (germline): MGHRA, YSYEKL. The CDR3 has 15 amino acids. Trimming removed 7 bases at V and 0 bases at J, with 15 bases between. The CDR3 protein is CASIATGTVNTEAFF. DNA of the CDR3: TGCGCCAGCATCGCAACAGGGACCGTGAACACTGAAGCTTTCTTT.